The 23 T cell receptor beta chains listed next were all sequenced from one sample in a study of siplizumab effects on memory and regulatory T cells. TCRdb keeps only in-frame clones here, not all; method: immunoSEQ multiplex PCR. Among 100,000 or so clones listed, 92% were seen once. Input material: CD4+ T cells sorted from blood. These receptors were collected from a human donor in good health.

This clone was counted between two and nine times. The V gene is TRBV21-1, the J gene TRBJ2-7. TRBV21-1 has pseudogene status. The CDR3 contains 15 residues. Written as DNA, the CDR3 is TGTGCCAGCAGCAAATGTGGGGTTCAACCCTACGAGCAGTACTTC. It translates to CASSKCGVQPYEQYF.

The chain links TRBV6-1 to TRBJ2-7, with D perhaps TRBD2 (6 bases). Trimming removed 2 bases at V and 4 bases at J, with 12 bases between. The V gene's germline CDR1 is MNHNS and CDR2 SASEGT. There are 14 residues in the CDR3. The CDR3, as DNA: TGTGCCAGCAGTGAATCGGGAGACATATACGAGCAGTACTTC. Translation gives CASSESGDIYEQYF.

This chain links TRBV5-4 with TRBJ2-1; perhaps D is TRBD1 or TRBD2 (6 bases each). The CDR3 length is 15 residues. V gave up 10 bases and J gave up 1 base, with 18 bases separating them. Germline CDR1 SGHNT, CDR2 YYREEE (reference sequence). The CDR3 DNA reads as TGTGCCTTCTTAGGGGGGCTTGGATCCTACAATGAGCAGTTCTTC. Translated, it gives CAFLGGLGSYNEQFF.

CDR3 residues: CASSLRSGSGGDEQFF. The CDR3 nucleotides are TGTGCCAGCAGCTTACGGTCCGGGTCCGGCGGGGATGAGCAGTTCTTC. The chain combines TRBV11-3 with TRBJ2-1; a weak D match, TRBD2 (6 bases). CDR3 length: 16 amino acids. Germline V gives CDR1 SGHNT, CDR2 YENEEA. Trimming removed 2 bases at V and 8 bases at J, with 19 bases between.

The chain links TRBV5-1 to TRBJ1-4, with D possibly matching TRBD1 (5 bases). CDR3 length: 15 amino acids. Germline CDR1 SGHRS, CDR2 YFSETQ. V gave up 4 bases and J gave up 8 bases, with 18 bases separating them. The CDR3 here is CASSAAVGTGEKLFF. As DNA, the CDR3 is TGCGCCAGCAGCGCGGCGGTAGGGACGGGGGAAAAACTGTTTTTT.

The V and J genes are TRBV11-2 and TRBJ1-3; D gene unclear. This CDR3 contains 13 residues. Germline loops: CDR1 SGHAT, CDR2 FQNNGV. Trimming shortened V by 3 bases and J by 2 bases, and 5 bases separated the two germline ends. The CDR3 is CASSFLAGNTIYF. The CDR3 DNA reads as TGTGCCAGCAGCTTCCTGGCTGGAAACACCATATATTTT.

CDR3 in amino acids: CASSWVAGDGETQYF. CDR3 DNA sequence: TGCGCCAGCAGCTGGGTAGCGGGAGACGGAGAGACCCAGTACTTC. The chain employs TRBV5-1 and TRBJ2-5; the match to TRBD2 covers 9 bases. There are 15 residues in the CDR3. Germline V CDR1 and CDR2: SGHRS, YFSETQ. V was clipped by 3 bases and J by 4 bases; unmatched bases: 7.

This chain joins TRBV7-3 and TRBJ2-1; 8 bases are shared with TRBD2. The CDR3 covers 18 residues. Germline assignment: CDR1 SGHTA and CDR2 FQGTGA. V gave up 2 bases and J gave up 3 bases; unmatched junction bases: 12. The CDR3 reads CASSLSPALAGFYNEQFF. In nucleotides, the CDR3 is TGTGCCAGCAGCTTATCGCCCGCATTAGCGGGATTCTACAATGAGCAGTTCTTC.

The chain carries TRBV5-8 and TRBJ1-2, with no clear D. CDR1 is SGHTS and CDR2 is YDEGEE in the germline V gene. Trimming left V 3 bases short and J 1 base short, with 13 bases between. The CDR3 extends over 15 amino acids. This CDR3 is CASSSRRFLNYGYTF. CDR3 DNA: TGTGCCAGCAGCTCACGGAGATTCCTTAACTATGGCTACACCTTC.

The genes are TRBV4-1 and TRBJ2-7; D is undetermined. CDR1 MGHRA and CDR2 YSYEKL come from the germline V gene. V was pared by 3 bases and J by 2 bases, with 11 bases between. The CDR3 covers 14 residues. The CDR3 loop is CASSQKYTTYEQYF. In nucleotides, the CDR3 is TGCGCCAGCAGCCAGAAATATACGACCTACGAGCAGTACTTC.

CDR3 sequence reads: CASSSSQVNQYF. CDR3 DNA sequence: TGTGCCAGCAGTTCGTCACAGGTCAATCAGTACTTC. The chain has TRBV5-8 and TRBJ2-7; the D gene is possibly TRBD1 (5 bases). The germline gives CDR1 SGHTS, CDR2 YDEGEE. CDR3 length: 12 residues. Trimming pared 5 bases from V and 10 bases from J, leaving 16 bases between.

V gene TRBV5-1 combines with J gene TRBJ1-2; 8 bases agree with TRBD1. Germline CDR1 is SGHRS and CDR2 is YFSETQ. The trim removed 4 bases at V and 5 bases at J, leaving 10 bases unmatched. The CDR3 runs 15 residues. In DNA, the CDR3 is TGCGCCAGCAGCCCCAGGGGGCAGGGCGAGTATGGCTACACCTTC. This sequence encodes CASSPRGQGEYGYTF.

For the CDR3, the DNA is TGTGCCAGTACCCCAGGGGTTCTTCCTAGAAATGAGCAGTTCTTC. Protein: CASTPGVLPRNEQFF. This chain joins TRBV19 and TRBJ2-1; D possibly corresponds to TRBD1 (6 bases). The CDR3 has 15 amino acids. The germline gives CDR1 LNHDA, CDR2 SQIVND (reference sequence). The germline V and J ends were trimmed by 7 bases and 7 bases, with 20 bases remaining between them.

The chain links TRBV6-6 to TRBJ2-3; no reliable D call. V dropped 10 bases and J dropped 6 bases, with 11 bases sitting between them. The CDR3 is 11 amino acids. Germline V gene sequence: CDR1 MNHNY, CDR2 SVGAGI (reference sequence). CDR3 region: CATSVGDTQYF. As DNA, the CDR3 is TGTGCCACATCCGTCGGGGATACGCAGTATTTT.

The V gene is TRBV28, the J gene TRBJ2-5; perhaps TRBD1 as D (6 bases). The V end was cut by 6 bases, the J end by 1 base, with 9 bases between. Per the germline V gene, CDR1 is MDHEN and CDR2 is SYDVKM. The CDR3 consists of 13 residues. CDR3 loop: CASRQQGQETQYF. In DNA, the CDR3 is TGTGCCAGCAGGCAACAGGGCCAAGAGACCCAGTACTTC.

The V and J genes are TRBV6-1 and TRBJ1-4; 12 bases are shared with TRBD1. J gave up 10 bases and V 5 bases, and 8 bases lay outside the gene matches. The CDR3 length is 15 residues. In germline, CDR1 is MNHNS, CDR2 SASEGT. CDR3 loop: CASSWGQGAIPKLFF. The CDR3 DNA reads as TGTGCCAGCAGTTGGGGACAGGGGGCGATCCCAAAACTGTTTTTT.

The V and J genes are TRBV30 and TRBJ2-7; D is perhaps TRBD1 (6 bases). V was trimmed by 2 bases and J by 4 bases, leaving 12 bases between them. The germline CDR1 and CDR2 sequences are GTSNPN and SVGIG (reference sequence). The CDR3 spans 13 residues. The CDR3 DNA is TGTGCCTGGAGTCGCTACAGGGTATACGAGCAGTACTTC. This gives the protein CAWSRYRVYEQYF.

V gene TRBV18 combines with J gene TRBJ2-1; the match to TRBD1 covers 8 bases. With 3 bases clipped from V and 6 bases from J, the junction kept 7 bases outside the gene matches. The CDR3 runs 15 residues. CDR1 is KGHSH and CDR2 is LQKENI in the germline V gene. The CDR3: CASSPGQGRPNEQFF. The CDR3 DNA sequence: TGTGCCAGCTCACCCGGACAGGGAAGGCCCAATGAGCAGTTCTTC.

The gene calls are TRBV18 and TRBJ1-3, with D unresolved. This CDR3 spans 14 amino acids. Germline-derived CDR1 and CDR2 are KGHSH and LQKENI. Trimming removed 4 bases at V and 0 bases at J, with 7 bases between. The CDR3 DNA sequence: TGTGCCAGCTCACAACTCCTCTCTGGAAACACCATATATTTT. Amino acid sequence: CASSQLLSGNTIYF.

The chain uses TRBV11-3 and TRBJ2-1, with D tentatively TRBD2 (5 bases). CDR1 is SGHNT, CDR2 YENEEA, per germline. The CDR3 is 15 residues long. V lost 0 bases and J lost 7, with 13 bases in between. This chain's CDR3 is CASSLDPRGENEQFF. CDR3 DNA: TGTGCCAGCAGCTTAGATCCCCGGGGAGAGAATGAGCAGTTCTTC.

The chain joins TRBV18 to TRBJ2-3, with no clear D. The CDR3 sequence is 15 residues long. Germline values: CDR1 KGHSH, CDR2 LQKENI. V lost 3 bases, J lost 2 bases, and 12 bases lay in between. The CDR3 DNA is TGTGCCAGCTCACCGAAAATTCCCTACACAGATACGCAGTATTTT. Encoded protein: CASSPKIPYTDTQYF.

J is TRBJ2-1 and V is TRBV5-6; D gene ambiguous. The germline gives CDR1 SGHDT, CDR2 YYEEEE. V was clipped by 1 base and J by 9 bases, with 5 bases between them. The CDR3 runs to 11 residues. Here the CDR3 reads CASSLHTEQFF. The CDR3 DNA sequence: TGTGCCAGCAGCTTGCATACTGAGCAGTTCTTC.

This sequence joins TRBV30 and TRBJ2-4; 7 bases are shared with TRBD1. Losses at the gene ends were 4 bases for V and 6 bases for J; bases not matched to a gene: 9. Germline lookup yields CDR1 GTSNPN and CDR2 SVGIG (reference sequence). There are 14 residues in the CDR3. CDR3 amino acids: CAWNMGQPTNIQYF. The CDR3, as DNA: TGTGCCTGGAATATGGGACAGCCGACAAACATTCAGTACTTC. Looking up the rest from reference TRBV30 and TRBJ2-4 gives the full variable domain: SQTIHQWPATLVQPVGSPLSLECTVEGTSNPNLYWYRQAAGRGLQLLFYSVGIGQISSEVPQNLSASRPQDRQFILSSKKLLLSDSGFYLCAWNMGQPTNIQYFGAGTRLSVL.